Presented here are 5 T cell receptor beta chains from one specimen sequenced in a study of T cell responses to AZD1222 COVID-19 vaccine. The protocol was immunoSEQ multiplex PCR, while the TCRdb copy is restricted to in-frame clones and leaves out a portion. The sample includes roughly 160,000 clones, roughly 87% of them seen just once. This material consisted of peripheral blood, taken 28 days after the second AZD1222 dose. Receptors were obtained from an adult who received the AZD1222 COVID-19 vaccine.

A note on this clone: One junction end does not reproduce the germline sequence, and a read error may be involved. The rearrangement uses TRBV13 and TRBJ2-1, with D unresolved. Germline CDR1 reads PRHDT; CDR2 reads FYEKMQ (reference sequence). CDR3 length equals 12 residues. CDR3 residues: CASRLDGNEQFF. Here the CDR3 DNA reads TGTGCCAGCAGATTAGACGGAAATGAGCAGTTCTTC.

This clone was observed a few times. This sequence joins TRBV13 and TRBJ1-2; D not certain. Between the trimmed V and J ends, which lost 5 bases and 3 bases, there was a span of 10 bases. The CDR3 runs 13 residues. From germline, CDR1 is PRHDT and CDR2 FYEKMQ (reference sequence). Here the CDR3 DNA reads TGTGCCAGCAGCCAACACCGGGACTATGGCTACACCTTC. This gives the protein CASSQHRDYGYTF.

This clone is a singleton in its sample. The rearrangement joins TRBV4-2 to TRBJ1-2; D not certain. This CDR3 contains 15 residues. V was shortened by 0 bases and J by 4 bases, with 12 bases between the two germline ends. The germline gives CDR1 LGHNA, CDR2 YNFKEQ. In DNA form, the CDR3 reads TGTGCCAGCAGCCAAGATGGGGTTTGGTCCTATGGCTACACCTTC. Amino acid sequence: CASSQDGVWSYGYTF.

The rearrangement uses TRBV2 and TRBJ1-2; D gene unclear. Between the trimmed V and J ends, which lost 2 bases and 3 bases, there was a span of 10 bases. The germline CDR1 and CDR2 sequences are SNHLY and FYNNEI. The CDR3 is made up of 14 amino acids. CDR3 nucleotides: TGTGCCAGCAGTGAATTGGTGGGCGACTATGGCTACACCTTC. Protein: CASSELVGDYGYTF.

The gene calls are TRBV5-6 and TRBJ2-5; D remains ambiguous. Per the germline V gene, CDR1 is SGHDT and CDR2 is YYEEEE. Trimming shortened V by 1 base and J by 5 bases, and 3 bases separated the two germline ends. The CDR3 consists of 11 residues. The CDR3 here is CASSLSETQYF. In DNA, the CDR3 is TGTGCCAGCAGCTTGAGCGAGACCCAGTACTTC.